A single T cell receptor beta chain is shown here with its context. This sample was taken from a study of control samples from healthy donors and cancer patients. Germline V gives CDR1 SGHVS, CDR2 FQNEAQ. CDR3 length equals 17 residues. The J segment lost 3 bases and the V segment lost 6 bases, leaving 14 bases of the junction unmatched. Using immunoSEQ multiplex PCR, the repertoire was profiled, and TCRdb retains in-frame clones only, with some absent. The data contain more than 30,000 clones, roughly 95% of them singletons. The receptor comes from a man aged 55-75 years in good health. The source material was blood. This sequence joins TRBV7-8 and TRBJ1-5, with 7 bases aligning to TRBD1. CDR3 coding DNA: TGTGCCAGCAGTTCGAGCAATGACAGGGCCTACAATCAGCCCCAGCATTTT. Amino acids: CASSSSNDRAYNQPQHF.